Following are 3 T cell receptor beta chains from one sample sequenced in a study of CD8+ T cells in alopecia areata (dated by TCRdb to 2016 to 2018). The library was obtained by the immunoSEQ multiplex PCR assay. To provide template for TCR sequencing, every sample had RNA extracted and reverse transcribed into cDNA. Not all clones reach the TCRdb copy of this immuneACCESS table, which keeps in-frame sequences only. Checked studies attribute under half of the gap to unresolved V genes and leave the rest unexplained. The table for this sample lists about 98,000 clones; nearly 45% of them were counted only once. 0.79% of the sample goes to the ten largest clones. The sample consisted of CD4+ T cells sorted from blood. The source of these receptors is a human donor with alopecia areata.

The rearrangement uses TRBV7-2 and TRBJ2-5; D is unclear. The germline V gene has CDR1 SGHTA and CDR2 FQGNSA. V was pared by 7 bases and J by 1 base, with 7 bases between. The CDR3 sequence is 12 residues long. This chain's CDR3 is CASTGPQETQYF. CDR3 nucleotide sequence: TGTGCCAGCACCGGACCCCAAGAGACCCAGTACTTC.

The chain has TRBV29-1 and TRBJ1-1; D uncertain. The V end lost 5 bases, the J end lost 1 base, and 11 bases lay between the germline ends. The CDR3 contains 13 residues. The germline V gene has CDR1 SQVTM and CDR2 ANQGSEA. The CDR3 DNA reads TGCAGCGTTACGTTCTCCTCGAACACTGAAGCTTTCTTT. Translating it yields CSVTFSSNTEAFF.

The chain is built from TRBV15 and TRBJ2-7; either TRBD1 or TRBD2 may supply D (5 bases each). This CDR3 has 14 residues. Trimming cost V 0 bases and J 5 bases, with 11 bases left between them. Germline loops: CDR1 LNHNV, CDR2 YYDKDF (reference sequence). The CDR3 DNA reads TGTGCCACCAGCAGAGACAGGGCGGGCGACGAGCAGTACTTC. It specifies CATSRDRAGDEQYF.